The T cell receptor (beta chain) described here comes from a study of sequential checkpoint blockade in melanoma. About the research overall: Arm A got nivolumab then ipilimumab; arm B the reverse, 1:1.

This clone was observed a few times. Produced via immunoSEQ multiplex PCR; TCRdb's table is partial and in-frame only. This table holds about 8,400 clones, roughly nine tenths found once. The CDR3 has 15 residues. Germline V lookup: CDR1 SGHKS, CDR2 YYEKEE (reference sequence). The ends lost 3 bases at V and 2 bases at J; junction bases unmatched: 4. Treatment indicated: randomized to nivolumab then ipilimumab (arm A) or the reverse (arm B). Live CD3+CD8+ CD19− CD56− cells were sorted from PBMCs. This TCR was recovered from a human donor with melanoma. The material sequenced was CD8+ T cells sorted from blood (inferred from file names), taken from a patient given nivolumab and ipilimumab in sequence. This rearrangement joins TRBV5-5 to TRBJ1-5, with 8 bases aligning to TRBD1. The CDR3 coding sequence is TGTGCCAGCAGCTCGACGGACAGGGGCAATCAGCCCCAGCATTTT. Translating it yields CASSSTDRGNQPQHF.